This TCR beta chain was identified during a study of B cell selection in AIRE deficiency. Points from the study as a whole: Shared Treg sequences were biased toward short CDR3s with few non-templated nucleotide insertions. Healthy donors alone shared about 32% of 3,500 to 4,000 Treg sequences; patients alone nearly 9.5%. Approximately 30% of healthy-donor shared Treg TCRbeta sequences appeared in patient Tconv cells.

CDR3 length: 12 amino acids. In germline, CDR1 is SGHVS, CDR2 FNYEAQ. Trimming shortened V by 5 bases and J by 6 bases, and 7 bases separated the two germline ends. CD4+CD127+ cells were sorted as the conventional CD4 T cells. Profiling relied on immunoSEQ multiplex PCR, and the TCRdb table lists in-frame clones only, not all of them. Of roughly 25,000 clones listed, roughly 96% are singletons. About this clone itself: No antigen is known for it.

Sequencing used CD4+CD127+ conventional T cells sorted from PBMCs. The origin of this receptor is a human donor in good health. The genes are TRBV7-6 and TRBJ2-2; no firm D call. The CDR3 loop reads CASSLLSGELFF. The CDR3 DNA is TGTGCCAGCAGCCTGCTTTCCGGGGAGCTGTTTTTT.